This entry lists 31 T cell receptor beta chains sequenced from one sample in a study of blood T cells in healthy people across ages. A second roughly 6 to 11 cycle PCR used barcoded and J-beta primers. A single record per CDR3 protein comes from TCRdb applying MiXCR to the 5' RACE reads. The data show about 650,000 distinct CDR3 sequences, roughly 32% seen once. Sequencing was performed on blood. These receptors originate from a woman older than 75 in good health.

A remark on this clonotype: One base away lies a much larger clone, so this may be a sequencing read error. The chain joins TRBV5-1 to TRBJ2-7; 7 nucleotides align to TRBD2. CDR1 and CDR2 from the germline V gene are SGHRS and YFSETQ. CDR3 length equals 13 residues. The CDR3 nucleotides are TGCGCCGGCAGGGAGGGGCTTTCCTACGAGCAGTACTTC. It codes for CAGREGLSYEQYF.

The chain employs TRBV7-3 and TRBJ1-1, with D possibly being TRBD1 (5 bases). V was trimmed by 2 bases and J by 4 bases, leaving 11 bases between them. Germline CDR1 and CDR2: SGHTA and FQGTGA. This CDR3 contains 14 residues. The CDR3 DNA sequence: TGTGCCAGCAGCTTAGCGGGGGGAAGCACTGAAGCTTTCTTT. The encoded protein is CASSLAGGSTEAFF.

The table lists this clonotype with a few counts. V usage is TRBV2 and J usage is TRBJ1-1; D remains unclear. The CDR3 spans 15 residues. Per germline, CDR1 SNHLY and CDR2 FYNNEI. Between the trimmed V and J ends, which lost 3 bases and 1 base, there was a span of 12 bases. CDR3 protein: CASSEPIAPNTEAFF. CDR3 nucleotide sequence: TGTGCCAGCAGTGAGCCGATCGCCCCGAACACTGAAGCTTTCTTT.

To note about this clonotype: The junction departs from the called germline gene at one end, perhaps through a read error. CDR3 nucleotides: TGTGCCGGCAGCTTAGACGGGACCTACGAGCAGTACTTC. This codes for CAGSLDGTYEQYF. The chain uses TRBV11-1 and TRBJ2-7, with D tentatively TRBD2 (5 bases). The length of the CDR3 is 13 residues. Germline V CDR1 and CDR2: SGHAT, FQDESV (reference sequence).

The chain joins TRBV20-1 to TRBJ2-1; 11 nucleotides line up with TRBD1. The J segment lost 7 bases and the V segment lost 0 bases, leaving 5 bases of the junction unmatched. Germline loops: CDR1 DFQATT, CDR2 SNEGSKA (reference sequence). This CDR3 has 15 amino acids. This CDR3 is CSARDPGTGGNEQFF. The CDR3 DNA reads TGCAGTGCTAGAGACCCCGGGACAGGGGGGAATGAGCAGTTCTTC.

This clonotype was observed at least ten times. This sequence joins TRBV6-2 or TRBV6-3 and TRBJ2-7; unclear D gene. The germline V and J ends were trimmed by 7 bases and 4 bases, with 14 bases remaining between them. Germline V lookup: CDR1 MNHEY, CDR2 SVGEGT. This CDR3 region has 13 residues. This CDR3 is CASNQPVPYEQYF. The DNA for the CDR3 is TGTGCCAGCAACCAGCCAGTCCCTTACGAGCAGTACTTC.

This clonotype was observed many times. This rearrangement joins TRBV7-2 to TRBJ2-7, with TRBD2 matching over 13 bases. The germline CDR1 and CDR2 sequences are SGHTA and FQGNSA. V was clipped by 4 bases and J by 6 bases; unmatched bases: 9. CDR3 length: 16 amino acids. CDR3 amino acids: CASSSGLAGVFGEQYF. In DNA, the CDR3 is TGTGCCAGCAGCTCAGGACTAGCGGGGGTCTTTGGCGAGCAGTACTTC.

On this clonotype: Mismatch with germline at one junction end may stem from a read error. The rearrangement joins TRBV4-1 to TRBJ2-7, with D perhaps TRBD1 (6 bases). CDR3 size: 18 residues. Germline assignment: CDR1 MGHRA and CDR2 YSYEKL. The CDR3 DNA reads as TGCGCCAGCAGCCAAGATCTTCAGGGGAGCACCGTGTTCTACGAGCAGTACTTT. Translated, it gives CASSQDLQGSTVFYEQYF.

This clonotype was observed many times. The chain is built from TRBV10-3 and TRBJ2-7, with D tentatively TRBD1 or TRBD2 (5 bases each). Deletions cut 8 bases from V and 2 bases from J, with 19 bases between. This CDR3 comprises 15 residues. Per germline, CDR1 ENHRY and CDR2 SYGVKD. The CDR3 is CAISEAALGAYEQYF. The CDR3 nucleotides are TGTGCCATCTCTGAGGCAGCCCTGGGGGCCTACGAGCAGTACTTC.

This clonotype appeared a few times. The chain employs TRBV30 and TRBJ1-2; 9 bases align to TRBD1. The germline CDR1 and CDR2 sequences are GTSNPN and SVGIG (reference sequence). The CDR3 sequence is 12 residues long. V was pared by 5 bases and J by 2 bases, with 0 bases of the junction left unmatched. CDR3 sequence reads: CAWGTGNYGYTF. The CDR3 nucleotides read TGTGCCTGGGGGACAGGGAACTATGGCTACACCTTC. Based on the CDR3 plus reference TRBV30 and TRBJ1-2, the full variable domain is SQTIHQWPATLVQPVGSPLSLECTVEGTSNPNLYWYRQAAGRGLQLLFYSVGIGQISSEVPQNLSASRPQDRQFILSSKKLLLSDSGFYLCAWGTGNYGYTFGSGTRLTVV.

The chain joins TRBV30 to TRBJ1-1; 7 nucleotides agree with TRBD1. The J segment lost 3 bases and the V segment lost 0 bases, leaving 1 base of the junction unmatched. Germline V gives CDR1 GTSNPN, CDR2 SVGIG (reference sequence). This CDR3 has 13 amino acids. This CDR3 reads CAWSVQGDTEAFF. The CDR3 DNA sequence: TGTGCCTGGAGTGTGCAGGGGGACACTGAAGCTTTCTTT.

The sample holds a few counts of this clonotype. V is TRBV19 and J is TRBJ2-1; D may be TRBD1 or TRBD2 (5 bases each). The CDR3 runs to 15 residues. The germline V gene has CDR1 LNHDA and CDR2 SQIVND (reference sequence). V was shortened by 6 bases and J by 6 bases, with 18 bases between the two germline ends. This chain's CDR3 is CASSFIRSGRNEQFF. The DNA for the CDR3 is TGTGCCAGTAGCTTCATCCGATCGGGGCGCAATGAGCAGTTCTTC.

This sequence joins TRBV20-1 and TRBJ2-3; TRBD2 matches at 8 bases. Germline trimming cut 5 bases from V and 6 bases from J; bases unmatched to any gene: 10. The CDR3 is made up of 14 amino acids. In germline, CDR1 is DFQATT, CDR2 SNEGSKA (reference sequence). CDR3 sequence reads: CSAQYSGTQDTQYF. DNA for the CDR3: TGCAGTGCTCAGTATAGCGGGACCCAGGATACGCAGTATTTT.

This clonotype appeared many times. V is TRBV7-2 and J is TRBJ2-5, with 9 bases that match TRBD1. This CDR3 is built from 15 residues. V lost 1 base and J lost 5; bases outside the gene matches: 5. CDR1 is SGHTA and CDR2 is FQGNSA in the germline V gene. CDR3 DNA: TGTGCCAGCAGCTTAGACAGGGGGCTTAAGGAGACCCAGTACTTC. The encoded protein is CASSLDRGLKETQYF.

There are many counts of this clonotype. The chain couples TRBV7-6 to TRBJ2-1; 7 nucleotides agree with TRBD1. With 4 bases clipped from V and 8 bases from J, the junction kept 2 bases outside the gene matches. The CDR3 length is 12 residues. Per germline, CDR1 SGHVS and CDR2 FNYEAQ. CDR3 nucleotides: TGTGCCAGCAGCTCAGGGGGAGATGAGCAGTTCTTC. As protein: CASSSGGDEQFF.

This clonotype has a count of ten or more. CDR3 in amino acids: CASFATWSSYEQYF. The CDR3 coding sequence is TGTGCCAGCTTCGCGACTTGGAGCTCCTACGAGCAGTACTTC. The chain employs TRBV6-1 and TRBJ2-7, with D unclear. V dropped 8 bases and J dropped 0 bases, with 14 bases sitting between them. CDR3 length: 14 residues. Germline V lookup: CDR1 MNHNS, CDR2 SASEGT.

The CDR3 protein is CSVEDRGTGSTDTQYF. Written as DNA, the CDR3 is TGCAGCGTTGAAGATCGGGGGACAGGAAGCACAGATACGCAGTATTTT. This rearrangement joins TRBV29-1 to TRBJ2-3; 8 bases match TRBD1. Germline assignment: CDR1 SQVTM and CDR2 ANQGSEA. V dropped 0 bases and J dropped 0; count of bases not matched to a gene: 5. This CDR3 is 16 amino acids long.

This clonotype appeared a few times. The genes are TRBV5-1 and TRBJ1-1; 9 nucleotides agree with TRBD1. J was trimmed by 6 bases and V by 3 bases; bases with no gene match: 9. CDR3 length: 15 amino acids. Germline V gene sequence: CDR1 SGHRS, CDR2 YFSETQ. The CDR3 protein is CASSYRTGELSEAFF. The CDR3 nucleotides read TGCGCCAGCAGCTACCGGACAGGGGAGTTGTCTGAAGCTTTCTTT.

This clonotype showed up many times. The chain is built from TRBV2 and TRBJ2-5, with 7 bases that match TRBD1. Looked up from germline, CDR1 is SNHLY and CDR2 is FYNNEI. The CDR3 sequence is 14 residues long. V dropped 6 bases and J dropped 2; count of bases not matched to a gene: 6. The CDR3 reads CASRKGAGQETQYF. CDR3 DNA sequence: TGTGCCAGCAGAAAGGGGGCAGGACAAGAGACCCAGTACTTC.

This clonotype has a count of ten or more. The V and J genes are TRBV7-6 and TRBJ2-3; 11 bases line up with TRBD2. CDR3 length: 15 amino acids. Germline values: CDR1 SGHVS, CDR2 FNYEAQ. With 2 bases clipped from V and 4 bases from J, the junction kept 2 bases outside the gene matches. DNA for the CDR3: TGTGCCAGCAGCTTAACTAGCGGGGGCCCAGATACGCAGTATTTT. Its protein product is CASSLTSGGPDTQYF. The entire variable domain, with the rest obtained from reference TRBV7-6 and TRBJ2-3, is as follows: GAGVSQSPRYKVTKRGQDVALRCDPISGHVSLYWYRQALGQGPEFLTYFNYEAQQDKSGLPNDRFSAERPEGSISTLTIQRTEQRDSAMYRCASSLTSGGPDTQYFGPGTRLTVL.

This clonotype was seen more than once but under ten times. The genes are TRBV7-2 and TRBJ1-1; no definite D call. The CDR3 has 14 residues. Germline V gene sequence: CDR1 SGHTA, CDR2 FQGNSA. V dropped 2 bases and J dropped 6 bases, with 13 bases sitting between them. CDR3 DNA sequence: TGTGCCAGCAGCTTAATGGGGATTGGCGCTGAAGCTTTCTTT. Translation: CASSLMGIGAEAFF.

The rearrangement links TRBV2 to TRBJ1-2; D gene uncertain. V lost 3 bases to trimming and J lost 7 bases, with 12 bases between them. CDR1 is SNHLY and CDR2 is FYNNEI in the germline V gene. The CDR3 has 13 amino acids. This CDR3 is CASSEERQLGYTF. In nucleotides, the CDR3 is TGTGCCAGCAGTGAGGAGAGGCAGCTTGGCTACACCTTC.

This clonotype was seen once. This may come from a read error, since a much larger clone is one base off. The chain couples TRBV7-2 to TRBJ2-5, with 9 nucleotides matching TRBD2. Per germline, CDR1 SGHTA and CDR2 FQGNSA. J lost 11 bases, V lost 2 bases, and 15 bases had no gene match. The CDR3 runs to 16 residues. In nucleotides, the CDR3 is TGTGCCAGCAGCTTAATGGCTAGCGGGGAGGCGGGGGAGCAGTACTTC. This sequence encodes CASSLMASGEAGEQYF.

In this sample, this clonotype turned up many times. This rearrangement joins TRBV20-1 to TRBJ1-5; the match to TRBD1 covers 7 bases. The CDR3 covers 15 residues. Germline V gene data show CDR1 as DFQATT and CDR2 as SNEGSKA (reference sequence). Trimming at V came to 6 bases and at J to 2 bases, leaving 10 bases not matched to a gene. CDR3 protein: CSARGTASGNQPQHF. The CDR3 nucleotides are TGCAGTGCGCGAGGGACAGCGAGTGGCAATCAGCCCCAGCATTTT.

This clonotype was seen at least ten times. The chain combines TRBV6-5 with TRBJ1-5; TRBD1 matches at 7 bases. The CDR3 runs 15 residues. Germline loops: CDR1 MNHEY, CDR2 SVGAGI. J gave up 4 bases and V 6 bases, and 9 bases lay outside the gene matches. CDR3: CASRPRQGGNQPQHF. In DNA form, the CDR3 reads TGTGCCAGCAGACCCCGACAGGGCGGGAATCAGCCCCAGCATTTT.

This clonotype was seen repeatedly, ten times or more. The rearrangement joins TRBV29-1 to TRBJ2-3; D is unclear. The CDR3 has 12 residues. Germline V lookup: CDR1 SQVTM, CDR2 ANQGSEA. The V end lost 3 bases, the J end lost 3 bases, and 7 bases lay between the germline ends. The CDR3 protein is CSVEWGTDTQYF. The DNA of the CDR3 is TGCAGCGTTGAGTGGGGAACAGATACGCAGTATTTT.

The rearrangement links TRBV5-1 to TRBJ2-6, with D perhaps matching TRBD2 (7 bases). The CDR3 runs to 18 residues. V lost 4 bases and J lost 4, with 21 bases in between. Germline CDR1 reads SGHRS; CDR2 reads YFSETQ. CDR3 amino acids: CASSPRGGGRIGANVLTF. The CDR3 DNA is TGCGCCAGCAGCCCCAGGGGAGGGGGTCGGATCGGGGCCAACGTCCTGACTTTC.

This clonotype was found many times. The chain combines TRBV9 with TRBJ2-5, with 12 nucleotides matching TRBD2. The CDR3 length is 16 residues. The V gene's germline CDR1 is SGDLS and CDR2 YYNGEE. J lost 4 bases, V lost 0 bases, and 4 bases had no gene match. CDR3 sequence: CASSVGLLAGGETQYF. The CDR3 coding sequence is TGTGCCAGCAGCGTAGGTCTACTAGCGGGGGGAGAGACCCAGTACTTC.

This clonotype was counted between two and nine times. The junction differs from germline at one of its ends, possibly a read error. The chain recombines TRBV5-1 with TRBJ2-3; 7 nucleotides agree with TRBD1. CDR3 length equals 15 residues. Germline CDR1 is SGHRS and CDR2 is YFSETQ. The CDR3 sequence: CAGSFEGATTDTQYF. The CDR3 DNA is TGCGCCGGCAGCTTCGAGGGGGCAACCACAGATACGCAGTATTTT.

This clonotype was recorded only once. The chain has TRBV7-2 and TRBJ2-3; D uncertain. Trimming left V 1 base short and J 0 bases short, with 11 bases between. Germline CDR1 and CDR2: SGHTA and FQGNSA. The CDR3 covers 16 residues. The CDR3 region has the DNA TGTGCCAGCAGCTTAGGGGCAGCTACTAGCACAGATACGCAGTATTTT. Residues: CASSLGAATSTDTQYF. Looking up the rest from reference TRBV7-2 and TRBJ2-3 gives the full variable domain: GAGVSQSPSNKVTEKGKDVELRCDPISGHTALYWYRQSLGQGLEFLIYFQGNSAPDKSGLPSDRFSAERTGGSVSTLTIQRTQQEDSAVYLCASSLGAATSTDTQYFGPGTRLTVL.

In regard to this clonotype: A much larger clone lies a single base off, so this may be a read error. In nucleotides, the CDR3 is TGTGCCAGCAGCTCGGAAAACGAGGGAGACAATGAGCAGTTCTTC. It is translated as CASSSENEGDNEQFF. The gene calls are TRBV5-5 and TRBJ2-1, with D possibly being TRBD2 (5 bases). Trimming left V 3 bases short and J 5 bases short, with 15 bases between. Germline CDR1 SGHKS, CDR2 YYEKEE (reference sequence). CDR3 length: 15 residues.